Below are 3 T cell receptor beta chains sequenced from a single sample in a study of memory CD8 T cells in hepatitis C reinfection. Time point denoted: late/post reinfection, 12 to 24 weeks after detection. TCR sequencing was done directly ex vivo on sorted cells, without expansion in vitro. Assay: immunoSEQ multiplex PCR; the TCRdb copy retains only in-frame clones and omits some. The table records approximately 46,000 clones, 89% of them present only once. The material sequenced was naive CD8+ T cells sorted from blood. These TCRs come from a man between 18 and 29 years old with hepatitis C virus infection.

The chain recombines TRBV27 with TRBJ1-5; D is uncertain. Germline assignment: CDR1 MNHEY and CDR2 SMNVEV (reference sequence). This CDR3 has 13 residues. V was cut by 6 bases and J by 8 bases, with 14 bases left in between. The DNA of the CDR3 is TGTGCCAGCAGCCATGGAGGTACAGAGCCCCAGCATTTT. It is translated as CASSHGGTEPQHF.

This chain links TRBV29-1 with TRBJ2-1, with D perhaps TRBD2 (6 bases). Germline CDR1 reads SQVTM; CDR2 reads ANQGSEA. The CDR3 runs 12 residues. Between the trimmed V and J ends, which lost 5 bases and 7 bases, there was a span of 12 bases. The CDR3 protein is CSVTGSGNEQFF. The CDR3 bases are TGCAGCGTTACCGGGAGTGGGAATGAGCAGTTCTTC.

The J gene is TRBJ1-1, the V gene TRBV5-4; D is uncertain. Trimming took 2 bases from V and 1 from J, leaving 9 bases between them. CDR3 size: 14 residues. In germline, CDR1 is SGHNT, CDR2 YYREEE (reference sequence). The CDR3 bases are TGTGCCAGCAGCTTAGAGGGTCAGAACACTGAAGCTTTCTTT. Translation: CASSLEGQNTEAFF.